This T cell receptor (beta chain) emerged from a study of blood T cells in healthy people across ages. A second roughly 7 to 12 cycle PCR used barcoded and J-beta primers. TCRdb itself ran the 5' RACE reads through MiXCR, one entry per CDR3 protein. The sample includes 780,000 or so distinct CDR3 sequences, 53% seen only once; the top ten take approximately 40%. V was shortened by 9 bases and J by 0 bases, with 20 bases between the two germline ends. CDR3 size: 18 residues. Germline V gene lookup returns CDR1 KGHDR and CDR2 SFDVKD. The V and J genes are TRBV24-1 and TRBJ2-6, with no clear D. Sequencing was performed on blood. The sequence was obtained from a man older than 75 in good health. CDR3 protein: CATAANFKDGSGANVLTF. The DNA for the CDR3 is TGTGCCACCGCAGCCAACTTTAAGGACGGCTCTGGGGCCAACGTCCTGACTTTC.